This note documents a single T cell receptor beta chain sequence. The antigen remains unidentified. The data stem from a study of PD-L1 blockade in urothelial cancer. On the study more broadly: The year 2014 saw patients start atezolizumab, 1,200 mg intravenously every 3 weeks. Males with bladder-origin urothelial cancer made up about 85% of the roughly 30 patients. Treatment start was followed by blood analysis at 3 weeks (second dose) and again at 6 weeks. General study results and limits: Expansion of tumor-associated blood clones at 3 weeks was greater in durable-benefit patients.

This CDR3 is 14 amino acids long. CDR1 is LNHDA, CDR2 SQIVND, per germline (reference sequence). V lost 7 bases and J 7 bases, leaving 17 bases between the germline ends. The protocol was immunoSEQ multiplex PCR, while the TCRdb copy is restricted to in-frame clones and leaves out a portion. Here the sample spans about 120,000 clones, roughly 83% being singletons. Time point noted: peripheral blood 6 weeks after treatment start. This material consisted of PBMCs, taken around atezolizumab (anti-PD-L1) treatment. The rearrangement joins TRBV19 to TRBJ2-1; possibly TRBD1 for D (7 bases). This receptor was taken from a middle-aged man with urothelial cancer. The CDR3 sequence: CASTRGRDENEQFF. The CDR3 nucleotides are TGTGCCAGTACTAGGGGGCGGGATGAGAATGAGCAGTTCTTC.